A selection of T cell receptor beta chains follows, all from one sample in a study of cytomegalovirus exposure and HLA in healthy donors. The repertoire was sequenced with immunoSEQ multiplex PCR; TCRdb's copy has only in-frame clones and lacks some. Of roughly 180,000 clones in the sample, more than 70% are singletons; the top ten hold under 1.1%. Material for sequencing was PBMCs. These TCRs come from a man aged 30 to 39 in good health and CMV-seronegative. CDR3s include the opening cysteine and the closing phenylalanine or tryptophan. A D gene is named only where the DNA matches it firmly. A row's size may be missing; if present it is once, few, many or a size class.

TRBV7-9	.	.	TRBJ2-3	CASSLDRSTDTQYF	TGTGCCAGCAGCCTAGACAGAAGCACAGATACGCAGTATTTT
TRBV9	.	.	TRBJ1-5	CASSPFGAGPSAQHF	TGTGCCAGCAGCCCTTTTGGGGCGGGACCCTCAGCCCAGCATTTT
TRBV27	.	TRBD1	TRBJ1-5	CASSDRGYGPQHF	TGTGCCAGCAGCGACAGGGGGTATGGGCCCCAGCATTTT
TRBV4-2	.	TRBD2	TRBJ2-2	CASSQLAEHTGELFF	TGTGCCAGCAGCCAGCTAGCGGAGCACACCGGGGAGCTGTTTTTT
TRBV19	.	.	TRBJ1-1	CASSILIGEALRDTEAFF	TGTGCCAGTAGTATTTTAATCGGGGAGGCGTTGAGGGACACTGAAGCTTTCTTT
TRBV10-3	.	TRBD1	TRBJ2-7	CAIRGLSPGQALDEQYF	TGTGCCATCAGGGGTTTAAGTCCGGGACAGGCCTTGGACGAGCAGTACTTC
TRBV7-2	.	TRBD2	TRBJ2-7	CASNPQAGGPYEQYF	TGTGCCAGCAACCCACAGGCGGGAGGGCCCTACGAGCAGTACTTC
TRBV29-1	.	.	TRBJ1-5	CSVGYLGPSNQPQHF	TGCAGCGTTGGATACCTTGGCCCTAGCAATCAGCCCCAGCATTTT
TRBV4-3	.	TRBD2	TRBJ2-1	CASSQELAGVLNEQFF	TGCGCCAGCAGCCAAGAGCTAGCGGGAGTTCTCAATGAGCAGTTCTTC
TRBV6-5	.	.	TRBJ1-2	CASSRHRSDGYTF	TGTGCCAGCAGTCGACACAGGAGCGATGGCTACACCTTC
TRBV2	.	.	TRBJ1-1	CASSEVRNRNTEAFF	TGTGCCAGCAGTGAAGTTAGAAATCGTAATACTGAAGCTTTCTTT
TRBV6-6	.	TRBD2	TRBJ2-7	CASSYLSGDEQYF	TGTGCCAGCAGTTACTTAAGCGGGGATGAGCAGTACTTC
TRBV5-1	.	.	TRBJ2-5	CASSSQGSKETQYF	TGCGCCAGCAGCTCACAGGGTTCGAAAGAGACCCAGTACTTC
TRBV7-3	.	.	TRBJ2-7	CASSTGTGAEQYF	TGTGCCAGCAGCACGGGAACGGGAGCCGAGCAGTACTTC
TRBV27	.	TRBD2	TRBJ2-3	CASSSAGAEDTQYF	TGTGCCAGCAGCTCAGCGGGGGCGGAGGATACGCAGTATTTT
TRBV19	.	.	TRBJ1-1	CASIPTRGRVSPEAFF	TGTGCCAGTATTCCCACCCGGGGGAGGGTATCTCCCGAAGCTTTCTTT
TRBV4-2	.	TRBD2	TRBJ2-7	CASSPRAGAPSYEQYF	TGTGCCAGCAGCCCCCGGGCGGGAGCCCCCTCCTACGAGCAGTACTTC
TRBV5-1	few	.	TRBJ2-1	CASSLEGGTVLYNEQFF	TGCGCCAGCAGCTTGGAAGGGGGGACAGTTCTCTACAATGAGCAGTTCTTC
TRBV5-1	.	TRBD1	TRBJ2-2	CASSLARQGLGTGELFF	TGCGCCAGCAGCTTGGCACGACAGGGCTTGGGGACCGGGGAGCTGTTTTTT
TRBV5-4	.	.	TRBJ2-1	CASRPAEETYNEQFF	TGTGCCAGCAGGCCGGCCGAGGAAACCTACAATGAGCAGTTCTTC
TRBV2	.	.	TRBJ1-1	CASFTEMNTEAFF	TGTGCCAGCTTTACAGAGATGAACACTGAAGCTTTCTTT
TRBV4-2	few	TRBD2	TRBJ2-7	CASSHPGTSGSYEQYF	TGTGCCAGCAGCCACCCCGGGACTAGCGGGAGTTACGAGCAGTACTTC
TRBV14	.	TRBD2	TRBJ2-7	CASSQARRPSGFYEQYF	TGTGCCAGCAGCCAAGCCCGAAGGCCTAGCGGGTTCTACGAGCAGTACTTC
TRBV2	.	.	TRBJ1-2	CASSARAADGYTF	TGTGCCAGCAGTGCCAGGGCGGCTGATGGCTACACCTTC